The clone carrying this TCR beta chain appeared a few times. Antigen: not known. This sample stems from a study of T cell responses to AZD1222 COVID-19 vaccine. For the study at large: It was second doses at about 4 or about 12 weeks that were pooled.

General study findings and limits: After the peak T cell response, and only then, were repertoires sampled. CD4 TCRs covered the whole spike, strongest at regions 160-218 and 743-854.

TCRdb's copy holds only in-frame clones and misses some; the assay was immunoSEQ multiplex PCR. The sample has around 140,000 clones, 85% to 95% seen once. Deletions cut 2 bases from V and 1 base from J, with 8 bases between. The CDR3 is made up of 13 amino acids. The germline gives CDR1 GTSNPN, CDR2 SVGIG (reference sequence). The chain uses TRBV30 and TRBJ1-1; D not certain. The sample here was peripheral blood, taken on day 0 of AZD1222 vaccination. The sequence came from an adult in good health. The CDR3 is CAWSPQENTEAFF. Here the CDR3 DNA reads TGTGCCTGGAGTCCCCAAGAGAACACTGAAGCTTTCTTT.